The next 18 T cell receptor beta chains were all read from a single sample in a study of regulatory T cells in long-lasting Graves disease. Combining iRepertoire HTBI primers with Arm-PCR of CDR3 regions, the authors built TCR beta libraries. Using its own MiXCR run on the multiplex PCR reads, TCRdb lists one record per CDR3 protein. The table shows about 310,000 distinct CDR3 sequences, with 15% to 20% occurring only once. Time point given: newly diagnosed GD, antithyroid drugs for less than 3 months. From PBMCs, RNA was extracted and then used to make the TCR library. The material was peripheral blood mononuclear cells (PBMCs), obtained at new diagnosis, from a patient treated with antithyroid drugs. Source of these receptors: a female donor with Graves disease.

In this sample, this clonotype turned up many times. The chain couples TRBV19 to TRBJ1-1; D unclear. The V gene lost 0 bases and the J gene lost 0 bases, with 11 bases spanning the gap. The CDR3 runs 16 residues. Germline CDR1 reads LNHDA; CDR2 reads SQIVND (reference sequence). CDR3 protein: CASSIDPGRVNTEAFF. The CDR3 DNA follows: TGTGCCAGTAGTATAGATCCCGGACGGGTGAACACTGAAGCTTTCTTT.

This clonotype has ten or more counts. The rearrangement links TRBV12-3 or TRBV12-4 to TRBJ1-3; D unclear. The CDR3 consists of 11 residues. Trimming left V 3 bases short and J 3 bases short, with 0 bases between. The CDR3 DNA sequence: TGTGCCAGCAGTTTTGGAAACACCATATATTTT. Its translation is CASSFGNTIYF.

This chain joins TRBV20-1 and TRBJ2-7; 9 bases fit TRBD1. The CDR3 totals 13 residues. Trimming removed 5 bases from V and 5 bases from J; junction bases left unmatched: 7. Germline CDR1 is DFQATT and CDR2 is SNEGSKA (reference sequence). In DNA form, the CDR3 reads TGCAGTGCTCCGGGACAGGGAAGGAACGAGCAGTACTTC. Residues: CSAPGQGRNEQYF.

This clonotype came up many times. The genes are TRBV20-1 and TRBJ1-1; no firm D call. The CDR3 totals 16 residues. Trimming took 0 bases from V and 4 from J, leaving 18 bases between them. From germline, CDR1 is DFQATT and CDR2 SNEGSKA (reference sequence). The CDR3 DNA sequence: TGCAGTGCTAGAGATTCCAGTTACCCCGTGAGCACTGAAGCTTTCTTT. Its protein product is CSARDSSYPVSTEAFF.

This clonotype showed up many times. The CDR3 protein is CASSGSRTGELFF. The CDR3 DNA sequence: TGTGCCAGCAGTGGGTCCCGCACCGGGGAGCTGTTTTTT. The chain is built from TRBV2 and TRBJ2-2; D gene unclear. Germline V gene sequence: CDR1 SNHLY, CDR2 FYNNEI. This CDR3 spans 13 amino acids. Trimming stripped 4 bases from V and 4 bases from J, with 7 bases between.

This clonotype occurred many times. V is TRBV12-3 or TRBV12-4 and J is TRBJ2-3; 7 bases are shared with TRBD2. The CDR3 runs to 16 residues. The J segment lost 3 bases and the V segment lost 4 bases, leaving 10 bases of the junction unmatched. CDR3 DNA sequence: TGTGCCAGCAGTTCCCCGACTAGCCCCTCGACAGATACGCAGTATTTT. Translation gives CASSSPTSPSTDTQYF.

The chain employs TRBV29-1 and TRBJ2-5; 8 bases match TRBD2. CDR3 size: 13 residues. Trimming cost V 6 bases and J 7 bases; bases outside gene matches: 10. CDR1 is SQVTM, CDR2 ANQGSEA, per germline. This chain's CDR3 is CSVRAGGEGTQYF. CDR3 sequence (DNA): TGCAGCGTGCGGGCCGGGGGGGAGGGGACCCAGTACTTC.

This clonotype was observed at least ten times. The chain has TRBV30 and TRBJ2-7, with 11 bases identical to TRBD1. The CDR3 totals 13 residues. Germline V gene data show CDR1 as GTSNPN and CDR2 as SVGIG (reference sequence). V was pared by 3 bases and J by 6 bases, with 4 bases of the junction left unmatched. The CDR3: CAWRRTGGIEQYF. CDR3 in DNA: TGTGCCTGGAGGAGGACAGGGGGCATCGAGCAGTACTTC.

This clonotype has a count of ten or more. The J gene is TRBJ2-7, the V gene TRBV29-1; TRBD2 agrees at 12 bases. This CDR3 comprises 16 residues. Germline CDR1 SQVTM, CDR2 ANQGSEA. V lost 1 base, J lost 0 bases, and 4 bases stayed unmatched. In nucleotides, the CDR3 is TGCAGCGTTGAAGGGACTAGCGGGACCAGCTCCTACGAGCAGTACTTC. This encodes CSVEGTSGTSSYEQYF.

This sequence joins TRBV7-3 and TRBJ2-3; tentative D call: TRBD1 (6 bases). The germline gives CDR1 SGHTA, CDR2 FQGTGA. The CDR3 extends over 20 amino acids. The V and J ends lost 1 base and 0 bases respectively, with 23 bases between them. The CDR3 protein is CASSLKVGASSGSSTDTQYF. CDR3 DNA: TGTGCCAGCAGCTTAAAAGTGGGGGCTAGTAGTGGGTCTAGCACAGATACGCAGTATTTT.

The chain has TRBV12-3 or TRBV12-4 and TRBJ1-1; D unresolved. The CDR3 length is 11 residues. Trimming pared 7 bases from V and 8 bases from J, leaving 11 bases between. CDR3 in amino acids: CASIHGLEAFF. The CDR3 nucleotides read TGTGCCAGCATCCACGGGCTGGAAGCTTTCTTT.

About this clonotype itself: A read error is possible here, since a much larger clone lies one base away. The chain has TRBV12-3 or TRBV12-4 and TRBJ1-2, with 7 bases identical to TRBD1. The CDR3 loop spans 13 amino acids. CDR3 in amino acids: CASSPQGQRGYAF. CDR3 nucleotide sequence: TGTGCCAGCAGTCCCCAGGGACAGCGGGGCTACGCCTTC.

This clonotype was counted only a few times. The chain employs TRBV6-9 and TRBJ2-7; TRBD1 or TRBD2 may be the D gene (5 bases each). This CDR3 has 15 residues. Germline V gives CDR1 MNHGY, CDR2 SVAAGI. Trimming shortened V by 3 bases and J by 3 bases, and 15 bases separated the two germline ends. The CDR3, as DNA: TGTGCCAGCAGTTACGACGGGACGGCCTTCTACGAGCAGTACTTC. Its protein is CASSYDGTAFYEQYF.

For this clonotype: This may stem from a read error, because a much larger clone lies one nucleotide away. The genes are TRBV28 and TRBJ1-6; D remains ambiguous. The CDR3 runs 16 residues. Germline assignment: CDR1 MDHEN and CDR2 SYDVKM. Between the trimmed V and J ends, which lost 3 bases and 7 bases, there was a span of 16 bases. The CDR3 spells CASSFGGPIGNSPLHF. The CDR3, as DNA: TGTGCCAGCAGTTTTGGAGGGCCCATCGGGAATTCACCCCTCCACTTT.

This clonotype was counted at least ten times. CDR3 DNA sequence: TGTGCCAGCAGCCCGGGACGTATCCAAGAGACCCAGTACTTC. As protein: CASSPGRIQETQYF. The V gene is TRBV13, the J gene TRBJ2-5, with D tentatively TRBD1 or TRBD2 (5 bases each). The V gene's germline CDR1 is PRHDT and CDR2 FYEKMQ (reference sequence). This CDR3 spans 14 amino acids. V was cut by 5 bases and J by 1 base, with 11 bases left in between. The full variable domain, with the rest looked up from reference TRBV13 and TRBJ2-5, is AAGVIQSPRHLIKEKRETATLKCYPIPRHDTVYWYQQGPGQDPQFLISFYEKMQSDKGSIPDRFSAQQFSDYHSELNMSSLELGDSALYFCASSPGRIQETQYFGPGTRLLVL.

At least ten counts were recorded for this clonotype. CDR3 nucleotides: TGCAGCGTATTTGACAGCGACCTTCCTAACCAAGAGACCCAGTACTTC. It is translated as CSVFDSDLPNQETQYF. The chain employs TRBV29-1 and TRBJ2-5; D perhaps matches TRBD1 (5 bases). Trimming shortened V by 6 bases and J by 0 bases, and 20 bases separated the two germline ends. Germline V gives CDR1 SQVTM, CDR2 ANQGSEA. The CDR3 covers 16 residues.

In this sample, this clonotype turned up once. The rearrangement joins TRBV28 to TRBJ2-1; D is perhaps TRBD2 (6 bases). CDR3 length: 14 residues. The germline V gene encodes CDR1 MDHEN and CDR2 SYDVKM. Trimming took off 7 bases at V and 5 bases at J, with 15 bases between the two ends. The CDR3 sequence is CASTLRGGDNEQFF. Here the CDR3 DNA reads TGTGCCAGCACCCTCCGTGGAGGGGACAATGAGCAGTTCTTC.

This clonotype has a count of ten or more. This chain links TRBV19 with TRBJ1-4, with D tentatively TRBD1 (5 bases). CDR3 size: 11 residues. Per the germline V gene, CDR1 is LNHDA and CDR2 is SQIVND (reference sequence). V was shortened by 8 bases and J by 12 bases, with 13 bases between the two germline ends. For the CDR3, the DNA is TGTGCCAGTTGGAAACTGGGACAACTGTTTTTT. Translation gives CASWKLGQLFF.